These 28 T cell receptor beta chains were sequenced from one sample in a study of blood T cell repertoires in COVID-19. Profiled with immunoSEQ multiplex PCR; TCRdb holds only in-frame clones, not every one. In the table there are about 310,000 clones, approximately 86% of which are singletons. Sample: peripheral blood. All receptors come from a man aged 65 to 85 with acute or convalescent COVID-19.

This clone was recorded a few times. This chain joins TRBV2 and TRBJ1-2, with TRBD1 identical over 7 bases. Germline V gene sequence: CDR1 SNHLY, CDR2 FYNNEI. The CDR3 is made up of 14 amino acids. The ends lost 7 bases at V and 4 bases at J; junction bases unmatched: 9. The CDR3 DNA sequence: TGTGCCAGCATAAGGGACAGACACCGCTATGGCTACACCTTC. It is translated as CASIRDRHRYGYTF.

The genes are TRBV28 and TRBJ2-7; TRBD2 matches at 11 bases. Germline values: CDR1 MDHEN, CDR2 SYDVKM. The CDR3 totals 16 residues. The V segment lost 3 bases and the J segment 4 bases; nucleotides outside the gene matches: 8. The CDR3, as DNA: TGTGCCAGCAGTTTTCCCCGGGCTAGCGGGAGGTACGAGCAGTACTTC. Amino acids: CASSFPRASGRYEQYF.

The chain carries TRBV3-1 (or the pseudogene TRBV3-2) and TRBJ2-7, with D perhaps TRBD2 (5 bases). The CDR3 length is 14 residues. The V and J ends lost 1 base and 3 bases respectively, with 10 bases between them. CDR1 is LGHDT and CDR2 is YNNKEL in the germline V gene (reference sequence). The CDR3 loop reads CASSQGSASYEQYF. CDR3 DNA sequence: TGTGCCAGCAGCCAAGGTAGCGCTAGCTACGAGCAGTACTTC.

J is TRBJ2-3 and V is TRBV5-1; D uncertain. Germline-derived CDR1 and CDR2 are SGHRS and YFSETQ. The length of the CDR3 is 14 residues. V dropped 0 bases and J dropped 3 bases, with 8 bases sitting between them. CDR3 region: CASSLAQLTDTQYF. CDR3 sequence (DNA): TGCGCCAGCAGCTTGGCACAGCTTACAGATACGCAGTATTTT. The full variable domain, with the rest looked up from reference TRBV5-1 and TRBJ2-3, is KAGVTQTPRYLIKTRGQQVTLSCSPISGHRSVSWYQQTPGQGLQFLFEYFSETQRNKGNFPGRFSGRQFSNSRSEMNVSTLELGDSALYLCASSLAQLTDTQYFGPGTRLTVL.

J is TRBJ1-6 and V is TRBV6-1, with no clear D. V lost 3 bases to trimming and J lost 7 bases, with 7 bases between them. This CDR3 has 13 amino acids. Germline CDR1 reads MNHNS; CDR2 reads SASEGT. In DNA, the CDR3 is TGTGCCAGCAGTGACCAACAGAATTCACCCCTCCACTTT. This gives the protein CASSDQQNSPLHF.

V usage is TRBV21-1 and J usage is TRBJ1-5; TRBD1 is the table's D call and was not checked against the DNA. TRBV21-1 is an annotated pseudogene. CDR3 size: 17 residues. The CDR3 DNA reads TGTGCCAGCAGCAAAGTTGCAGGGGCTGGGAGCAATCAGCCCCAGCATTTT. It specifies CASSKVAGAGSNQPQHF.

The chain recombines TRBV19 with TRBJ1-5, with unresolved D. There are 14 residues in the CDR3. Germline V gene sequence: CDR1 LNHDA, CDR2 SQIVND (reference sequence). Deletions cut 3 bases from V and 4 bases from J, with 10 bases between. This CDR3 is CASSISGNNQPQHF. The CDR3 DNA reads TGTGCCAGTAGTATCTCGGGGAATAATCAGCCCCAGCATTTT.

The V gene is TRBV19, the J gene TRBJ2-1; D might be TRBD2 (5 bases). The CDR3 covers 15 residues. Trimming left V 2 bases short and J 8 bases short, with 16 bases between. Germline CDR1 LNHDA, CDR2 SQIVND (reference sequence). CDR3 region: CASSINGISTYEQFF. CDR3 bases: TGTGCCAGTAGTATAAACGGGATCTCGACCTATGAGCAGTTCTTC.

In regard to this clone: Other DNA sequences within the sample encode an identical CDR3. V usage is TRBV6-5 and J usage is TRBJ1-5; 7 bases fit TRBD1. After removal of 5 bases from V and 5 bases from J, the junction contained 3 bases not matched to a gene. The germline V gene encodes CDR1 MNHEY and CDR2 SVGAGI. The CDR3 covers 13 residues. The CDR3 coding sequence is TGTGCCAGCAGTCGTGACAGGGATCAGCCCCAGCATTTT. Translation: CASSRDRDQPQHF.

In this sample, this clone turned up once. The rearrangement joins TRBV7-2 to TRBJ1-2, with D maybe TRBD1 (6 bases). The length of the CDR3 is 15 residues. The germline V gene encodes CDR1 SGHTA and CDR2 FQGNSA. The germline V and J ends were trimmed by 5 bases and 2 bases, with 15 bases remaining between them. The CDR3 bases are TGTGCCAGCAGCCCAGGGTGGGGGCAGAACTATGGCTACACCTTC. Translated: CASSPGWGQNYGYTF.

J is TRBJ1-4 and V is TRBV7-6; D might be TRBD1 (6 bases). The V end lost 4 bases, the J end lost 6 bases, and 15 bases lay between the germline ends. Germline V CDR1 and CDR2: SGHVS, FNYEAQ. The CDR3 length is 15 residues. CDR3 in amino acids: CASSSTGTSYEKLFF. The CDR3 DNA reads TGTGCCAGCAGCTCCACCGGGACATCCTATGAAAAACTGTTTTTT.

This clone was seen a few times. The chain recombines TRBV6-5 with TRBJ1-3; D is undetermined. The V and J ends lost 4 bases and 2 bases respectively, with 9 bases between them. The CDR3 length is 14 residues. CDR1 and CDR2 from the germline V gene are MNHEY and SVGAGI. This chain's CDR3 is CASSFLVPGNTIYF. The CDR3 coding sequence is TGTGCCAGCAGTTTCCTAGTCCCTGGAAACACCATATATTTT.

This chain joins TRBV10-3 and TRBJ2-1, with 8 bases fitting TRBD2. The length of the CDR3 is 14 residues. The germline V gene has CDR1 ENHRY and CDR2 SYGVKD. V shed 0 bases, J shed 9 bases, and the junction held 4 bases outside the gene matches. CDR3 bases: TGTGCCATCAGTGAGTCCGGGGGGGTAGGTGAGCAGTTCTTC. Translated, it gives CAISESGGVGEQFF.

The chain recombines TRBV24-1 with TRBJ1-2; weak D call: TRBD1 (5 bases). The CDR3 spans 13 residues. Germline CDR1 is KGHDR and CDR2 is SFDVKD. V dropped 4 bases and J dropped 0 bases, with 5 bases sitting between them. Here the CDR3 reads CATSDRANYGYTF. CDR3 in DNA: TGTGCCACCAGTGACAGGGCTAACTATGGCTACACCTTC.

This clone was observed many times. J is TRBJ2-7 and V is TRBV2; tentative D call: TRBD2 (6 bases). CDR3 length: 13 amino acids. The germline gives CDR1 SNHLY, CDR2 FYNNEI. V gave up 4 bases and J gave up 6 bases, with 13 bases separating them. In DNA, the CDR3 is TGTGCCAGCAGTGTTCGGGGGACGGCCGAGCAGTACTTC. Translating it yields CASSVRGTAEQYF.

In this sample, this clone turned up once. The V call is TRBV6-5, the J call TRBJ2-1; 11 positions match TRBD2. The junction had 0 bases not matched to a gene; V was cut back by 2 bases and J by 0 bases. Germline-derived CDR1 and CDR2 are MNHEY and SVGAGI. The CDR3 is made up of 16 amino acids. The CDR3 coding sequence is TGTGCCAGCAGTTACCTAGCGGGGGGCTCCTACAATGAGCAGTTCTTC. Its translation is CASSYLAGGSYNEQFF.

CDR3 nucleotide sequence: TGTGCCAGCAGTTCGACAGTGCTCACTGAAGCTTTCTTT. Translating gives CASSSTVLTEAFF. J is TRBJ1-1 and V is TRBV28, with a weak D call TRBD1 (5 bases). The germline V gene has CDR1 MDHEN and CDR2 SYDVKM. Trimming removed 4 bases from V and 4 bases from J, with 10 bases in between. The CDR3 loop spans 13 amino acids.

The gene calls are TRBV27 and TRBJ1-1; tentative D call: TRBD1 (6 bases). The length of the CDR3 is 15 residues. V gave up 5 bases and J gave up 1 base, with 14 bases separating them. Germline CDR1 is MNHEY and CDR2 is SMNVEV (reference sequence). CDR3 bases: TGTGCCAGCAGTCCCATGACAGGCGGGAACACTGAAGCTTTCTTT. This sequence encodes CASSPMTGGNTEAFF.

CDR3 amino acids: CSGYQPTSEAFF. The DNA of the CDR3 is TGCAGCGGATACCAACCGACATCTGAAGCTTTCTTT. This chain uses TRBV29-1 with TRBJ1-1; D gene uncertain. Germline V gene sequence: CDR1 SQVTM, CDR2 ANQGSEA. This CDR3 region has 12 residues. V gave up 7 bases and J gave up 6 bases, with 15 bases separating them.

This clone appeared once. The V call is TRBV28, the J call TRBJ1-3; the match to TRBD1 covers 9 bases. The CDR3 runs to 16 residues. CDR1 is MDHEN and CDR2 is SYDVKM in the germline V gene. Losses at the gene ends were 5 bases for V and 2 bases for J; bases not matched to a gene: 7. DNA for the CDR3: TGTGCCAGCAGTGGCCGGGACAGGGTCCCTGGAAACACCATATATTTT. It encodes CASSGRDRVPGNTIYF. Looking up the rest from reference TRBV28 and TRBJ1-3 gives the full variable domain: DVKVTQSSRYLVKRTGEKVFLECVQDMDHENMFWYRQDPGLGLRLIYFSYDVKMKEKGDIPEGYSVSREKKERFSLILESASTNQTSMYLCASSGRDRVPGNTIYFGEGSWLTVV.

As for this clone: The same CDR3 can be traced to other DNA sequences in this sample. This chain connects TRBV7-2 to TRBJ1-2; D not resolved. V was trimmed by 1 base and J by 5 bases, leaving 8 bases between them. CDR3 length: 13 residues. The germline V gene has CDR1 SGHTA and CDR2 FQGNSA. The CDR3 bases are TGTGCCAGCAGCTTAGGGTCGGGGTATGGCTACACCTTC. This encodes CASSLGSGYGYTF.

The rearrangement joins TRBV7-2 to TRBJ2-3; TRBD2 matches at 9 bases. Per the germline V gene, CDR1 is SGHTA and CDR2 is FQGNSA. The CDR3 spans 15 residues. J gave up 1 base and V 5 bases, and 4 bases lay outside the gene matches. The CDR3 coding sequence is TGTGCCAGCAGCGCCAAGCGGGAGGGCACAGATACGCAGTATTTT. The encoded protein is CASSAKREGTDTQYF.

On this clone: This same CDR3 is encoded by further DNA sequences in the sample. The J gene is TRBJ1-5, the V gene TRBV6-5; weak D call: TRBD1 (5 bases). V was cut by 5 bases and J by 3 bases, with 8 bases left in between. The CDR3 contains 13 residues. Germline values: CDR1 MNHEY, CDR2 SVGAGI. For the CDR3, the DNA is TGTGCCAGCAGTCCCAGGGACAATCAGCCCCAGCATTTT. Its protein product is CASSPRDNQPQHF.

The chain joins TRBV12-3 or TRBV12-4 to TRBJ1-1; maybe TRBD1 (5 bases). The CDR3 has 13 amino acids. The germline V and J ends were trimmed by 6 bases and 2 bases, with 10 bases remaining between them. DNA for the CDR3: TGTGCCAGCAGGAAGACAGAAAACACTGAAGCTTTCTTT. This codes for CASRKTENTEAFF.

The DNA of the CDR3 is TGCGCCAGCAGCCAACTTCCACTAGCGGCCGAATACAATGAGCAGTTCTTC. Its protein product is CASSQLPLAAEYNEQFF. The chain uses TRBV4-3 and TRBJ2-1, with TRBD2 identical over 8 bases. The CDR3 consists of 17 residues. CDR1 is LGHNA and CDR2 is YSLEER in the germline V gene. The V and J ends lost 2 bases and 4 bases, in that order; junction bases with no gene match: 10.

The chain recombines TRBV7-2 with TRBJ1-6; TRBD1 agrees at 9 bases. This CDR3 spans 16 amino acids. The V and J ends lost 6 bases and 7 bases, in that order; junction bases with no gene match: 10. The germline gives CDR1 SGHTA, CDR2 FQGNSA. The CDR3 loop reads CASSGTGTRGNSPLHF. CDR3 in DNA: TGTGCCAGCAGTGGGACAGGGACAAGAGGGAATTCACCCCTCCACTTT.

The CDR3, as DNA: TGTGCCATCAGTGAACAGGGCTACGAGCAGTACTTC. Protein product: CAISEQGYEQYF. This chain joins TRBV10-3 and TRBJ2-7; a weak D match, TRBD1 (6 bases). The germline V and J ends were trimmed by 3 bases and 3 bases, with 6 bases remaining between them. There are 12 residues in the CDR3. The germline V gene encodes CDR1 ENHRY and CDR2 SYGVKD.

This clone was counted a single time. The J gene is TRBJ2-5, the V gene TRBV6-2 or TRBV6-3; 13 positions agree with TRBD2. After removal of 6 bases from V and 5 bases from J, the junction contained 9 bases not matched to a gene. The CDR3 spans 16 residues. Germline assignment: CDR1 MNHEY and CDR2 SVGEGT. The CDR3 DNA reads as TGTGCCAGCAGCCCCTATCGACTAGCGGGGGGTGAGACCCAGTACTTC. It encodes CASSPYRLAGGETQYF.